A selection of T cell receptor beta chains follows, all from one sample in a study of T cell responses to AZD1222 COVID-19 vaccine. Libraries were prepared by immunoSEQ multiplex PCR; TCRdb keeps only in-frame clonotypes and omits some of them. The table includes roughly 34,000 clones, 85% to 90% detected once. Material: peripheral blood, obtained on day 0 of AZD1222 vaccination. These receptors were obtained from an adult in good health. Each CDR3 is given with its conserved first and last residue. D genes are given only for firm matches. The size field is filled for only some rows; it gives once, few, many or a size class.

- TRBJ1-5 TRBV5-8 TRBD1 CASSPRRPGTGRLSNQPQHF TGTGCCAGCAGCCCCCGCCGCCCCGGGACAGGACGACTTAGCAATCAGCCCCAGCATTTT
few TRBJ1-2 TRBV6-1 TRBD1 CASSQAPGGYGYTF TGTGCCAGCAGTCAAGCTCCAGGGGGGTATGGCTACACCTTC
- TRBJ1-2 TRBV7-9 - CASSFVEGSNYGYTF TGTGCCAGCAGCTTCGTGGAAGGTTCTAACTATGGCTACACCTTC
- TRBJ2-1 TRBV7-2 TRBD1 CASSRDRVNNEQFF TGTGCCAGCAGCCGGGACAGGGTCAACAATGAGCAGTTCTTC
- TRBJ2-7 TRBV28 TRBD1 CASGQGSYEQYF TGTGCCAGCGGACAGGGGTCCTACGAGCAGTACTTC
- TRBJ1-2 TRBV6-4 TRBD1 CASSEGTGYGYTF TGTGCCAGCAGTGAGGGGACAGGGTATGGCTACACCTTC
- TRBJ1-1 TRBV5-1 - CASRLWGSLNTEAFF TGCGCCAGCAGGTTGTGGGGGTCCCTGAACACTGAAGCTTTCTTT
- TRBJ2-5 TRBV19 - CASSWTWEETQYF TGTGCCAGTAGTTGGACTTGGGAAGAGACCCAGTACTTC
- TRBJ1-2 TRBV5-1 - CASSLASATHYGYTF TGCGCCAGCAGCTTGGCGTCGGCCACCCACTATGGCTACACCTTC
once TRBJ2-1 TRBV19 - CASRAQNVEEQFF TGTGCCAGTAGAGCCCAAAACGTCGAAGAGCAGTTCTTC
- TRBJ2-1 TRBV7-8 TRBD2 CASSPWTSGNNEQFF TGTGCCAGCAGCCCCTGGACTAGCGGGAACAATGAGCAGTTCTTC
large TRBJ2-2 TRBV2 TRBD2 CASSAGLIAPGELFF TGTGCCAGCAGTGCGGGACTAATAGCCCCCGGGGAGCTGTTTTTT
- TRBJ2-7 TRBV10-1 - CASSSGPYEQYF TGCGCCAGCAGTTCAGGACCTTACGAGCAGTACTTC
- TRBJ2-7 TRBV2 - CASSVARNVDEQYF TGTGCCAGCAGTGTGGCCCGGAACGTCGACGAGCAGTACTTC
- TRBJ2-1 TRBV3-1/TRBV3-2 TRBD2 CASSHGLAPYNEQFF TGTGCCAGCAGCCACGGACTAGCCCCCTACAATGAGCAGTTCTTC
- TRBJ1-2 TRBV5-1 TRBD1 CASSFGTDLPNYGYTF TGCGCCAGCAGCTTCGGGACAGACCTACCAAACTATGGCTACACCTTC
once TRBJ2-1 TRBV10-3 TRBD2 CAISAPSGGAANEQFF TGTGCCATCAGTGCCCCTAGCGGGGGGGCCGCCAATGAGCAGTTCTTC
- TRBJ1-1 TRBV4-1 - CASSQGRLGPPGGLSEAFF TGCGCCAGCAGCCAAGGCCGGCTGGGACCCCCGGGAGGACTGTCTGAAGCTTTCTTT
- TRBJ2-7 TRBV28 TRBD2 CASSRRRTSRGYEQYF TGTGCCAGCAGTCGACGCAGGACTAGCAGAGGCTACGAGCAGTACTTC
- TRBJ2-7 TRBV7-8 TRBD2 CASSSDRLAGVDEQYF TGTGCCAGCAGCTCGGATCGACTAGCGGGAGTTGACGAGCAGTACTTC
- TRBJ2-2 TRBV19 - CASSRGQNTGELFF TGTGCCAGTAGTCGGGGACAGAACACCGGGGAGCTGTTTTTT
- TRBJ2-7 TRBV6-8 TRBD2 CASSCSGRPGPDEQYF TGTGCCAGCAGTTGTTCCGGGAGGCCGGGACCGGACGAGCAGTACTTC
- TRBJ1-4 TRBV3-1/TRBV3-2 - CASSQVYQFNEKLFF TGTGCCAGCAGCCAAGTCTACCAGTTTAATGAAAAATTGTTTTTT
- TRBJ1-5 TRBV19 TRBD1 CASRTGQGAFQPQHF TGTGCCAGTAGGACCGGACAGGGGGCCTTTCAGCCCCAGCATTTT
- TRBJ2-1 TRBV10-3 - CAISESWRGSYNEQFF TGTGCCATCAGTGAGTCTTGGCGAGGGTCGTACAATGAGCAGTTCTTC
- TRBJ1-3 TRBV7-9 TRBD1 CASSSQGAGGNTIYF TGTGCCAGCAGCTCTCAGGGGGCGGGTGGAAACACCATATATTTT
- TRBJ2-7 TRBV12-5 - CASGLSGEFGEQYF TGTGCTAGTGGTTTGTCAGGGGAGTTCGGCGAGCAGTACTTC
- TRBJ1-4 TRBV7-2 - CASSLDRFNEKLFF TGTGCCAGCAGCTTAGACAGATTTAATGAAAAACTGTTTTTT
- TRBJ2-7 TRBV3-1/TRBV3-2 - CASSQAGTALYEQYF TGTGCCAGCAGCCAGGCCGGGACGGCTTTGTACGAGCAGTACTTC
- TRBJ1-4 TRBV9 - CASSPGLHEKLFF TGTGCCAGCAGCCCCGGCCTTCATGAAAAACTGTTTTTT
- TRBJ1-1 TRBV10-2 - CASRGGWGTEAFF TGCGCCAGCAGAGGGGGATGGGGCACTGAAGCTTTCTTT
- TRBJ1-3 TRBV7-2 TRBD1 CASSLASGTGTGNTIYF TGTGCCAGCAGCTTAGCGTCTGGGACAGGGACTGGAAACACCATATATTTT
- TRBJ2-2 TRBV10-3 TRBD1 CAISEDRSIGQGSNTGELFF TGTGCCATCAGTGAGGATCGTAGCATCGGACAGGGGTCGAACACCGGGGAGCTGTTTTTT
- TRBJ1-1 TRBV13 - CASSSVGLAMNTEAFF TGTGCCAGCAGCTCCGTCGGTTTAGCAATGAACACTGAAGCTTTCTTT
- TRBJ1-2 TRBV5-1 - CASSLAGIYGYTF TGCGCCAGCAGCTTGGCTGGGATTTATGGCTACACCTTC
- TRBJ1-3 TRBV5-4 TRBD1 CASSPRQGSGNTIYF TGTGCCAGCAGCCCTAGACAGGGGTCTGGAAACACCATATATTTT
- TRBJ1-1 TRBV5-1 TRBD1 CASSMTGGGQGKTEAFF TGCGCCAGCAGCATGACAGGGGGTGGGCAGGGAAAAACTGAAGCTTTCTTT
- TRBJ2-3 TRBV3-1/TRBV3-2 - CASSPRSSTDTQYF TGTGCCAGCAGCCCCCGTTCCAGCACAGATACGCAGTATTTT
- TRBJ1-1 TRBV7-9 TRBD1 CASSLRQGRTEAFF TGTGCCAGCAGCCTCAGACAGGGACGTACTGAAGCTTTCTTT
- TRBJ2-1 TRBV6-5 TRBD1 CASSRDRAYNEQFF TGTGCCAGCAGTCGGGACAGGGCATACAATGAGCAGTTCTTC
- TRBJ2-5 TRBV5-1 - CASSPGSLNTETQYF TGCGCCAGCTCCCCAGGCAGCCTAAATACCGAGACCCAGTACTTC
- TRBJ2-7 TRBV6-5 - CASSYSTYEQYF TGTGCCAGCAGTTACTCCACCTACGAGCAGTACTTC
- TRBJ1-1 TRBV7-3 - CASSLKGEMNTEAFF TGTGCCAGCAGCTTAAAGGGTGAAATGAACACTGAAGCTTTCTTT
once TRBJ2-7 TRBV7-3 TRBD2 CASSLRGGTSEQYF TGTGCCAGCAGCTTAAGGGGCGGGACTAGCGAGCAGTACTTC
- TRBJ2-1 TRBV18 TRBD1 CASSNWGIRQGMSYNEQFF TGTGCCAGCTCAAACTGGGGGATAAGACAGGGAATGTCCTACAATGAGCAGTTCTTC
- TRBJ2-5 TRBV5-6 - CASWRGLAVAGQETQYF TGTGCCAGCTGGAGGGGGTTGGCCGTGGCGGGCCAAGAGACCCAGTACTTC
- TRBJ1-3 TRBV18 TRBD1 CASSQTGQGASGNTIYF TGTGCCAGCTCACAAACAGGACAGGGGGCATCTGGAAACACCATATATTTT
- TRBJ1-1 TRBV5-1 TRBD1 CASSLDRGLAEAFF TGCGCCAGCAGCTTAGACAGGGGGTTGGCTGAAGCTTTCTTT
- TRBJ2-1 TRBV3-1/TRBV3-2 - CASSQVARPSYNEQFF TGTGCCAGCAGCCAAGTGGCCAGGCCGTCCTACAATGAGCAGTTCTTC
- TRBJ1-4 TRBV28 TRBD1 CASSPPTGLGTTNEKLFF TGTGCCAGCAGTCCACCGACAGGGTTGGGCACAACTAATGAAAAACTGTTTTTT
- TRBJ2-2 TRBV10-3 - CAISVREGVAGELFF TGTGCCATCAGTGTAAGGGAAGGGGTAGCCGGGGAGCTGTTTTTT
- TRBJ1-5 TRBV2 - CASSRAGDQPQHF TGTGCCAGCAGTCGGGCCGGAGATCAGCCCCAGCATTTT
- TRBJ1-2 TRBV28 - CASSLYASNYGYTF TGTGCCAGCAGTCTCTATGCTTCTAACTATGGCTACACCTTC
- TRBJ2-1 TRBV29-1 - CSVLGGYNEQFF TGCAGCGTTCTGGGAGGATACAATGAGCAGTTCTTC
- TRBJ2-2 TRBV27 - CASSQGANTGELFF TGTGCCAGCAGTCAAGGGGCCAACACCGGGGAGCTGTTTTTT
- TRBJ1-1 TRBV11-3 - CASSSTGMNTEAFF TGTGCCAGCAGCTCAACCGGCATGAACACTGAAGCTTTCTTT
- TRBJ2-5 TRBV28 - CASRLGGDLGTQYF TGTGCCAGCAGGCTGGGCGGGGACCTTGGGACCCAGTACTTC
- TRBJ2-7 TRBV5-1 - CASSLGQSSYEQYF TGCGCCAGCAGCCTTGGACAGAGCTCCTACGAGCAGTACTTC